A selection of T cell receptor beta chains follows, all from one sample in a study of shared clonotypes between healthy human individuals. Sequencing was performed with immunoSEQ multiplex PCR; in TCRdb, only in-frame clones are kept and a portion is missing. The sample yields some 500,000 clones, 75% to 80% seen once. The sequencing input was PBMCs. Source of these receptors: a woman in her thirties or forties in good health. Some clones in this sample may be carry-over from other donors' samples. The CDR3 runs from the conserved cysteine through the conserved F or W. A D gene is named only where the DNA matches it firmly. Only some rows state a clone size, as once, few, many or a class for expanded clones.

-	TRBV10-3	13	TRBJ2-5	-	TGTGCCATCAGGGCAGGGGGGGACGAGACCCAGTACTTC	CAIRAGGDETQYF
few	TRBV18	16	TRBJ1-2	TRBD1	TGTGCCAGCTCGGCTAACAGGGGCGGCGAAAACTATGGCTACACCTTC	CASSANRGGENYGYTF
-	TRBV28	16	TRBJ1-3	-	TGTGCCAGCAGTTTATGGCAGGGAGCGACTGGAAACACCATATATTTT	CASSLWQGATGNTIYF
-	TRBV28	14	TRBJ1-1	TRBD1	TGTGCCAGCAGCTTACAGGGGTCGGCCACTGAAGCTTTCTTT	CASSLQGSATEAFF
-	TRBV19	15	TRBJ1-2	TRBD1	TGTGCCAGTAGTTTTCGACCGGGACAGAAATATGGCTACACCTTC	CASSFRPGQKYGYTF
-	TRBV4-1	16	TRBJ2-3	TRBD2	TGCGCCAGCAGCCAAGTCGGGACTAGCGGCTCAGATACGCAGTATTTT	CASSQVGTSGSDTQYF
many	TRBV5-1	14	TRBJ2-2	-	TGCGCCAGCAGCTTGGCACAGAGCACCGGGGAGCTGTTTTTT	CASSLAQSTGELFF
-	TRBV14	17	TRBJ2-4	-	TGTGCCAGCAGCCAAGCCGGGGGTTCCGGACAGAAAAACATTCAGTACTTC	CASSQAGGSGQKNIQYF
-	TRBV5-4	13	TRBJ1-2	-	TGTGCCAGCAGCAATGACGGTAACTATGGCTACACCTTC	CASSNDGNYGYTF
-	TRBV6-5	16	TRBJ2-1	TRBD2	TGTGCCAGCAGTTCCCCGACTAGCGGGAGGGCCTATGAGCAGTTCTTC	CASSSPTSGRAYEQFF
-	TRBV7-2	15	TRBJ2-1	TRBD2	TGTGCCAGCAGCCTGGGGACTAGAAATGTCGATGAGCAGTTCTTC	CASSLGTRNVDEQFF
-	TRBV27	17	TRBJ2-3	-	TGTGCCAGCAGGGGCCCGTTGGGGGGTAAGGGCACAGATACGCAGTATTTT	CASRGPLGGKGTDTQYF
-	TRBV5-1	16	TRBJ2-2	TRBD2	TGCGCCAGCAGCTCTTCCGGGACTACGAACACCGGGGAGCTGTTTTTT	CASSSSGTTNTGELFF
-	TRBV14	11	TRBJ2-3	TRBD1	TGTGCCTCCCAGGGGGCAGATACGCAGTATTTT	CASQGADTQYF
-	TRBV10-1	16	TRBJ2-2	TRBD1	TGCGCCAGCAGATCTAGGACAGGGGTAATCACCGGGGAGCTGTTTTTT	CASRSRTGVITGELFF
-	TRBV4-2	17	TRBJ2-7	TRBD2	TGTGCCAGCAGCCAAGATCAGGCCCGGGACTACTCCTACGAGCAGTACTTC	CASSQDQARDYSYEQYF
-	TRBV6-4	15	TRBJ2-1	TRBD2	TGTGCCAGCAGCTGGACTAGCGGGACACACAATGAGCAGTTCTTC	CASSWTSGTHNEQFF
-	TRBV4-3	22	TRBJ1-4	TRBD1	TGCGCCAGCAGCCAAGTAATTTTCGTCCCGGGACAGGGAAAGGCAACTAATGAAAAACTGTTTTTT	CASSQVIFVPGQGKATNEKLFF
-	TRBV5-6	15	TRBJ1-1	-	TGTGCCAGCAGCCCCCCTTATCCCGGGGACACTGAAGCTTTCTTT	CASSPPYPGDTEAFF
many	TRBV9	15	TRBJ2-7	-	TGTGCCAGCAGCCCAGATGGGGGAGCGTCCTACGAGCAGTACTTC	CASSPDGGASYEQYF
many	TRBV28	17	TRBJ2-3	-	TGTGCCAGCAGTTTCCCTACCTCCCCGGGCCTGGCGGATACGCAGTATTTT	CASSFPTSPGLADTQYF
-	TRBV7-2	14	TRBJ2-7	-	TGTGCCAGCAGCTTAATAAGCGGGCACTACGAGCAGTACTTC	CASSLISGHYEQYF
-	TRBV5-4	13	TRBJ2-3	-	TGTGCCAGCAGCTTAGCCCCTCTGGGTACGCAGTATTTT	CASSLAPLGTQYF
-	TRBV7-3	14	TRBJ2-7	TRBD2	TGTGCCAGCAGCCTGGGACTAGCGGGGTACGAGCAGTACTTC	CASSLGLAGYEQYF
-	TRBV10-2	12	TRBJ2-1	-	TGCGCCAGCAGTGAATTCGTCTATGAGCAGTTCTTC	CASSEFVYEQFF
-	TRBV4-3	13	TRBJ1-2	-	TGCGCCAGCAGCCATCAGTTATCGGATGGCTACACCTTC	CASSHQLSDGYTF
-	TRBV21-1	17	TRBJ1-5	-	TGTGCCAGCAGCAAAGCGCTTTTGTACGGCGGCCGGCAGCCCCAGCATTTT	CASSKALLYGGRQPQHF
-	TRBV6-1	14	TRBJ2-7	-	TGTGCCAGCAGTGAATCCAGCGGAACCTACGAGCAGTACTTC	CASSESSGTYEQYF
few	TRBV28	12	TRBJ1-1	-	TGTGCCAGCAGCCTCCCACGCGATGAAGCTTTCTTT	CASSLPRDEAFF
-	TRBV4-3	15	TRBJ1-3	-	TGCGCCAGCAGCCAGGTGGCGAGCTCTGGAAACACCATATATTTT	CASSQVASSGNTIYF
-	TRBV21-1	15	TRBJ1-1	-	TGTGCCAGCAGCGAACCCCAGGGTGAGGACACTGAAGCTTTCTTT	CASSEPQGEDTEAFF
-	TRBV30	16	TRBJ2-1	TRBD2	TGTGCCTGGACTAAAGGACTAGCGGGAGGGCTCAATGAGCAGTTCTTC	CAWTKGLAGGLNEQFF